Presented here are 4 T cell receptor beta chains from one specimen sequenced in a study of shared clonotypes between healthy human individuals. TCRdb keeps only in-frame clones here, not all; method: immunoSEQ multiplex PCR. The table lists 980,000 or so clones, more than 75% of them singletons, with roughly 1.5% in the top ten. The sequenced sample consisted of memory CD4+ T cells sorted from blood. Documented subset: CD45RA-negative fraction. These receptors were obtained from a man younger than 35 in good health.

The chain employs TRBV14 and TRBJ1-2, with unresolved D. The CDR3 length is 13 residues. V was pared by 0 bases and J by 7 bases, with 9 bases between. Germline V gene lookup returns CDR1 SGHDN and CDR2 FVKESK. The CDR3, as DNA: TGTGCCAGCAGCCAAGATCGGAACCTTGGCTACACCTTC. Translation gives CASSQDRNLGYTF. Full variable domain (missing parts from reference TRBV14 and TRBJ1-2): EAGVTQFPSHSVIEKGQTVTLRCDPISGHDNLYWYRRVMGKEIKFLLHFVKESKQDESGMPNNRFLAERTGGTYSTLKVQPAELEDSGVYFCASSQDRNLGYTFGSGTRLTVV.

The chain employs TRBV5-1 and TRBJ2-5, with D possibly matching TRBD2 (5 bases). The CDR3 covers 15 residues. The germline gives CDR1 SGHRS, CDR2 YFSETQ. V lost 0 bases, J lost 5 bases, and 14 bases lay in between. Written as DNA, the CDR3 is TGCGCCAGCAGCTTGGCCGGCCGGGAATCGGAGACCCAGTACTTC. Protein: CASSLAGRESETQYF. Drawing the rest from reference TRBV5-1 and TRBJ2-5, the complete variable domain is KAGVTQTPRYLIKTRGQQVTLSCSPISGHRSVSWYQQTPGQGLQFLFEYFSETQRNKGNFPGRFSGRQFSNSRSEMNVSTLELGDSALYLCASSLAGRESETQYFGPGTRLLVL.

The CDR3 loop reads CASSPQTGGTDTQYF. CDR3 DNA: TGCGCCAGCAGCCCACAGACGGGAGGCACAGATACGCAGTATTTT. The chain recombines TRBV5-1 with TRBJ2-3; TRBD2 might be the D (6 bases). Germline V gene sequence: CDR1 SGHRS, CDR2 YFSETQ. Trimming removed 4 bases at V and 1 base at J, with 13 bases between. The CDR3 runs 15 residues.

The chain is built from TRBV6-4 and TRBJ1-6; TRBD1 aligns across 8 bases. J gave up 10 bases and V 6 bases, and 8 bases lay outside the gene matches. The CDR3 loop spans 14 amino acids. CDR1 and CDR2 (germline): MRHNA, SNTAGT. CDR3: CASRGQGSESPLHF. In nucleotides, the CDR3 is TGTGCCAGCAGAGGACAGGGAAGTGAGTCACCCCTCCACTTT.